This T cell receptor (beta chain) is from a study of human T cells and chemical hapten exposure. On the study more broadly: A patient group, mainly female, showed alopecia areata, totalis or universalis.

The table lists this clonotype with many counts. Its specificity is unknown. The time point: patch test 2, 6 weeks after DPC sensitization. The treatment was: therapeutic diphenylcyclopropenone sensitization with weekly scalp DPC. The library put unique molecular identifiers onto individual cDNA molecules. TCRdb reprocessed the RACE reads with MiXCR, giving one entry per CDR3 protein. This repertoire shows approximately 80,000 distinct CDR3 sequences, about 10% found once; its top ten account for approximately 4.7%. Trimming pared 1 base from V and 4 bases from J, leaving 16 bases between. Germline loops: CDR1 SGHDN, CDR2 FVKESK. The CDR3 has 16 amino acids. Study-wide results and caveats: Alopecia affecting every donor means their immune response may not match healthy people's. There was no change with DPC sensitization in TCRs above 1 in 1000 frequency.

Here the sequenced sample was whole blood, taken in connection with sensitization to the hapten diphenylcyclopropenone (DPC). The chain links TRBV14 to TRBJ1-1; maybe TRBD1 (5 bases). This receptor was identified in a woman between 45 and 60 years old with alopecia areata. Some clones in this sample may be carry-over from other donors' samples. In DNA form, the CDR3 reads TGTGCCAGCAGCCAAGGGTCTGGGGGGAGAGGCACTGAAGCTTTCTTT. Its translation: CASSQGSGGRGTEAFF.